This T cell receptor (beta chain) was sequenced during a study of blood T cells in healthy people across ages. Per individual sample, total RNA of at least 6 micrograms was extracted. Overall study findings and caveats: Per million T cells, TCR beta diversity dropped roughly linearly as age increased.

The CDR3 sequence is 13 residues long. The V gene lost 4 bases and the J gene lost 1 base, with 10 bases spanning the gap. The germline V gene has CDR1 SQVTM and CDR2 ANQGSEA. This clonotype was detected a few times. The antigen is not known. The second PCR ran about 6 to 12 cycles with a sample-barcoded 5' primer and J-beta primers. TCRdb analysed the 5' RACE reads with MiXCR anew, one entry per CDR3 protein. In the table there are some 1.7 million distinct CDR3 sequences, over 25% of which are singletons. Sequenced: blood. The sequence came from a woman in her twenties or thirties in good health. V and J are TRBV29-1 and TRBJ2-5; D gene unclear. CDR3 nucleotides: TGCAGCGTTGCGTCGCAGCCCCAAGAGACCCAGTACTTC. Residues: CSVASQPQETQYF.